This T cell receptor (beta chain) was profiled in a study of T cells after yellow fever vaccination. Whole-study results and caveats: Any FACS-sorted repertoire could hold abundant clonotypes that contaminate it from the bulk population. At around 95% for CD4 and around 91% for CD8, most primary-vaccination clones showed up again after the booster.

This clonotype was detected only a few times. The target antigen is unknown. Germline CDR1 and CDR2: MNHEY and SVGAGI. Trimming took 6 bases from V and 3 from J, leaving 20 bases between them. The CDR3 length is 16 residues. 5'RACE template switching added a universal primer site and UMIs to TCR cDNA. TCRdb reprocessed the 5' RACE reads with MiXCR, giving one entry per CDR3 protein. The sample yields roughly 400,000 distinct CDR3 sequences, about 19% seen once. This sequence originates from a man between 18 and 35 years old who received the YFV17D yellow fever vaccine. Specimen: PBMCs, collected before the yellow fever booster vaccination. V gene TRBV6-5 combines with J gene TRBJ1-2; the D gene is possibly TRBD1 (6 bases). CDR3 coding DNA: TGTGCCAGCAGAGCGCCTTGGGGGCGCAGGCACTATGGCTACACCTTC. It yields the protein CASRAPWGRRHYGYTF.